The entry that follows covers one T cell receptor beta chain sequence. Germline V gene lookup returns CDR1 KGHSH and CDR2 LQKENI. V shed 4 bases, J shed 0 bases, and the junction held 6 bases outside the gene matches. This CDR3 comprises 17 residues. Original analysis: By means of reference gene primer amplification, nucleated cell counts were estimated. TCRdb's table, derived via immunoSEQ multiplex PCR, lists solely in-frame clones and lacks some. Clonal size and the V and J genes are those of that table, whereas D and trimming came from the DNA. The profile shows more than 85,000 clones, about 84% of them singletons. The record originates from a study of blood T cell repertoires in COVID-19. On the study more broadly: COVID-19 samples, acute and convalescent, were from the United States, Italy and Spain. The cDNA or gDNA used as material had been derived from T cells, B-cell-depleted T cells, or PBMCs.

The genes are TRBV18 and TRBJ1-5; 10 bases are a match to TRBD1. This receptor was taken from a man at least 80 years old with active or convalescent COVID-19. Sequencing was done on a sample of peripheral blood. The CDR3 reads CASSRGQGVYSNQPQHF. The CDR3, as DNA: TGTGCCAGCTCACGAGGACAGGGGGTATATAGCAATCAGCCCCAGCATTTT. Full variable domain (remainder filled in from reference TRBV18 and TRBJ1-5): NAGVMQNPRHLVRRRGQEARLRCSPMKGHSHVYWYRQLPEEGLKFMVYLQKENIIDESGMPKERFSAEFPKEGPSILRIQQVVRGDSAAYFCASSRGQGVYSNQPQHFGDGTRLSIL.